This record looks at one T cell receptor (beta chain) sequence and its context. Its antigen is as yet unknown. The sample belongs to a study of beta chain features in type 1 diabetes. The authors reverse transcribed all of the isolated RNA, so sequencing captured expressed TCRB transcripts. Profiled with immunoSEQ multiplex PCR; TCRdb holds only in-frame clones, not every one. The table has roughly 700,000 clones, around 15% seen once. The CDR3 has 15 amino acids. Trimming cost V 4 bases and J 0 bases, with 10 bases left between them. Looked up from germline, CDR1 is SGHRS and CDR2 is YFSETQ. General study findings and limits: The study found moderately but significantly shorter TCRB CDR3s in all four CD4+ subsets of Type 1 diabetes patients.

Specimen: naive CD4+ T cells from blood. The sequence was obtained from a man aged 18 to 30 with type 1 diabetes. This chain connects TRBV5-1 to TRBJ2-2; D ambiguous. The CDR3 coding sequence is TGCGCCAGCAGCGAGGCCCGGGCGAACACCGGGGAGCTGTTTTTT. Translating gives CASSEARANTGELFF. Together with reference TRBV5-1 and TRBJ2-2, the CDR3 gives the full variable domain: KAGVTQTPRYLIKTRGQQVTLSCSPISGHRSVSWYQQTPGQGLQFLFEYFSETQRNKGNFPGRFSGRQFSNSRSEMNVSTLELGDSALYLCASSEARANTGELFFGEGSRLTVL.